Described below is a single T cell receptor beta chain sequence and its context. The antigen it recognizes is unknown. No base qualities exist here, and no much larger clone lies one base off it. The data were taken from a study of T cell changes during pregnancy in multiple sclerosis (dated 2019 in TCRdb). Broadly, across the study: The study looked at changes in the T cell repertoire across pregnancy in women with multiple sclerosis.

The library was obtained by the immunoSEQ multiplex PCR assay. The table comes from immuneACCESS by way of TCRdb, which keeps in-frame sequences with V and J called. Part of the clones is missing from these tables; in studies checked, under half for an unresolved V gene and the rest for unknown reasons. This sample gives tens of thousands of clones in total; 85% to 95% of them show up just once. The top ten hold 0.85% of the sample. Taken from cysteine to phenylalanine, the CDR3 has 19 residues. The only DNA kept is the CDR3, 57 bases in frame from the first base. V lost 5 bases and J lost 7 bases, and the count of bases not matched to a germline gene is 21. The germline V gene provides CDR1 SGHTA and CDR2 FQGNSA.

This chain joins TRBV7-2 to TRBJ2-1; TRBD2 lines up with 9 middle nucleotides. This specimen was peripheral blood, taken in the first trimester of pregnancy. The receptor comes from a female donor with multiple sclerosis, enrolled in a pregnancy study. The DNA is as follows: TGTGCCAGCAGCCCTATTTCGCTAGCGGGGACCGGGCTGTCGAATGAGCAGTTCTTC. This yields the protein CASSPISLAGTGLSNEQFF.